This TCR beta chain was documented in a study of T cells in Graves' hyperthyroidism and ophthalmopathy. Broader study findings: Most thyroid clonotypes expanded above 0.001 were also detected in blood.

Extraction of PBMCs used under 13 ml of fresh peripheral blood. This clonotype was counted only a few times. The antigen is unknown. Using RNA transcripts as the source, TCR beta CDR3 regions were amplified. The study used the HTBI primer set for a first-round RT-PCR of the TCR CDR3. From the multiplex PCR reads, TCRdb called clonotypes with MiXCR, one entry per CDR3 protein. The sample consists of around 370,000 distinct CDR3 sequences, about 18% of them appearing once. The clonotype was recovered from a man aged 18 to 29 with Graves' ophthalmopathy. Sequences were obtained from blood.

CDR3 in DNA: TGTGCCAGCAGTGCACGGGGGGGTGACACAGATACGCAGTATTTT. Encoded protein: CASSARGGDTDTQYF. The V call is TRBV6-2 or TRBV6-3, the J call TRBJ2-3; 8 bases line up with TRBD2. J gave up 2 bases and V 5 bases, and 6 bases lay outside the gene matches. Germline-derived CDR1 and CDR2 are MNHEY and SVGEGT. The CDR3 extends over 15 amino acids.